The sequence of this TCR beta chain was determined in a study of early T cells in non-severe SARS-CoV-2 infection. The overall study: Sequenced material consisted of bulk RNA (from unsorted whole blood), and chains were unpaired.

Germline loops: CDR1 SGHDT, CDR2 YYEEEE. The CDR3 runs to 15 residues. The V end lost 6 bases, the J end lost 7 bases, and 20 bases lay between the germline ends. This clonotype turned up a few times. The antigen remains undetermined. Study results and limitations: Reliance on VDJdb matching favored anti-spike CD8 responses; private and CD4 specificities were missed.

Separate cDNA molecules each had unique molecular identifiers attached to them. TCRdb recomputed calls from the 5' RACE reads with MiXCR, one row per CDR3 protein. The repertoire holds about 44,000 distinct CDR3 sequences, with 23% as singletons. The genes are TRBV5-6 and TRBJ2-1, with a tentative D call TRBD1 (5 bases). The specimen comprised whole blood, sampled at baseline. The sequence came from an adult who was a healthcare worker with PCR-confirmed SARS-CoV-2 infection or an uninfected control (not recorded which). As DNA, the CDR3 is TGTGCCAGCACCCTTTCTCAGGGAAAGTGGAATGAGCAGTTCTTC. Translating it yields CASTLSQGKWNEQFF.